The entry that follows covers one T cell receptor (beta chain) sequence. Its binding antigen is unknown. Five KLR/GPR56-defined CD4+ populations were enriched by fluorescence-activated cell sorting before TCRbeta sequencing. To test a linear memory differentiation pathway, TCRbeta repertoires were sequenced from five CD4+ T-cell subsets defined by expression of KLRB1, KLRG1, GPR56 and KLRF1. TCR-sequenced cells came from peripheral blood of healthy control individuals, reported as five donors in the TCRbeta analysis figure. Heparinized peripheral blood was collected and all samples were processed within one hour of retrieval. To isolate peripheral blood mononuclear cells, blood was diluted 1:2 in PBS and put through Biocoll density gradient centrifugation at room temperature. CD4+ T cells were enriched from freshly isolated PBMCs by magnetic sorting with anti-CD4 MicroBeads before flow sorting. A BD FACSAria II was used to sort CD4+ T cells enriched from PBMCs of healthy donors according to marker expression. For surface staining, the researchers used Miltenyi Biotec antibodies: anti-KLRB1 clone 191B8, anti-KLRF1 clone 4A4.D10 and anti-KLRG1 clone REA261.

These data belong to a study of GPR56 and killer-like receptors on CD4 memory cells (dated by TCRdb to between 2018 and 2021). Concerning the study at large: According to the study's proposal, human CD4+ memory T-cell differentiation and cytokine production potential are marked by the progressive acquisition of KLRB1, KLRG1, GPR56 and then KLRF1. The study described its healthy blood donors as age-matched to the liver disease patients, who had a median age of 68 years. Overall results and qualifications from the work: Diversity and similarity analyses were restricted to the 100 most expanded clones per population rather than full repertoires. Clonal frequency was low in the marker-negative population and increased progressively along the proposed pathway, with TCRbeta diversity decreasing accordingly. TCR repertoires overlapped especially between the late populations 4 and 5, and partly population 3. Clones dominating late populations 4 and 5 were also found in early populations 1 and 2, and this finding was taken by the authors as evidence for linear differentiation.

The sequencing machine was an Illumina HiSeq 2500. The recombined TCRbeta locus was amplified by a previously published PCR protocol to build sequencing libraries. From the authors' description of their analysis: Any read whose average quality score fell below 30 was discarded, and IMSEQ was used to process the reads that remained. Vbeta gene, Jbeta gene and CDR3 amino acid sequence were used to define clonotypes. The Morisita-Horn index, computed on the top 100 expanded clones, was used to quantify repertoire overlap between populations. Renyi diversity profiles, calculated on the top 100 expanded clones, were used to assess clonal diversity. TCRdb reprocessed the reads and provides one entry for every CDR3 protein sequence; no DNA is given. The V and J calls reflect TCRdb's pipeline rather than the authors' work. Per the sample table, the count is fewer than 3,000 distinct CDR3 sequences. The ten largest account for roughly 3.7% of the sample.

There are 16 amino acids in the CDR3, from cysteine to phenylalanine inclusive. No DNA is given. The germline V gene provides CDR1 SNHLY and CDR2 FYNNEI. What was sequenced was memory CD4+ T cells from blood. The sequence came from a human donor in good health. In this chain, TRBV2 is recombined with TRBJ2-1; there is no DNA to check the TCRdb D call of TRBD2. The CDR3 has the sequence CASSGLLAGGPSEQFF.